The clone carrying this T cell receptor beta chain was detected a few times. The target antigen is unknown. TCRdb ran MiXCR on the 5' RACE reads and lists one entry per CDR3 protein. The sample lists approximately 290,000 distinct CDR3 sequences; approximately 15% were seen once. These data originate in a study of T-cell memory formation after mild COVID-19. V lost 0 bases and J lost 1; bases outside the gene matches: 3. Germline V CDR1 and CDR2: SGHRS, YFSETQ. The length of the CDR3 is 15 residues. Overall study findings and caveats: Clones that contracted clustered mainly in CM and EM if CD4+ and in EMRA if CD8+. Day 15 to 85 contractors were CD4/CD8 balanced; later expanders leaned CD4+.

The sequenced material came from PBMCs or a T cell subset sorted from them (not recorded which). The sequence derives from a man between 18 and 35 years old who had mild COVID-19 (a few samples of this study predate the infection). Cell type and time point are not known. This chain connects TRBV5-1 to TRBJ1-1; 7 nucleotides align to TRBD1. In nucleotides, the CDR3 is TGCGCCAGCAGCTTGGCCCAGGGGGAGAACACTGAAGCTTTCTTT. Residues: CASSLAQGENTEAFF.